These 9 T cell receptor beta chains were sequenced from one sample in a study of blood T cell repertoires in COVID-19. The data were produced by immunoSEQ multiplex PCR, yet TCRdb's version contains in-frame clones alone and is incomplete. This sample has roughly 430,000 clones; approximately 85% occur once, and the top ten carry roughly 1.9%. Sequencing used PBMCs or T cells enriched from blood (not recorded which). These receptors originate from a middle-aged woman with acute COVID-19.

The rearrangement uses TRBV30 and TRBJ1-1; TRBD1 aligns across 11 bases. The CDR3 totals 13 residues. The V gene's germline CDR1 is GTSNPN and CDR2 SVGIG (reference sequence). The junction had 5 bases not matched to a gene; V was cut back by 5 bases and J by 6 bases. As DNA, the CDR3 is TGTGCCTGGGGGGACAGGGGGGTCCCTGAAGCTTTCTTT. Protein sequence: CAWGDRGVPEAFF.

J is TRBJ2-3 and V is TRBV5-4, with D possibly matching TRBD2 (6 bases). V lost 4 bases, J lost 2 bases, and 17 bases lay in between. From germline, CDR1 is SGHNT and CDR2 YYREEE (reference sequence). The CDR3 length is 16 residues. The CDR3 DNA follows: TGTGCCAGCAGCCCAAAAAATAGCGGTCCCACAGATACGCAGTATTTT. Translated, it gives CASSPKNSGPTDTQYF.

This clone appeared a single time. Here the CDR3 reads CASSYSPGNTEAFF. The CDR3 nucleotides are TGTGCCAGCAGTTACTCGCCAGGGAACACTGAAGCTTTCTTT. The chain joins TRBV6-5 to TRBJ1-1; D ambiguous. This CDR3 is built from 14 residues. The ends were cut back, 0 bases at V and 1 base at J, with 6 bases in the middle. Germline V gene data show CDR1 as MNHEY and CDR2 as SVGAGI.

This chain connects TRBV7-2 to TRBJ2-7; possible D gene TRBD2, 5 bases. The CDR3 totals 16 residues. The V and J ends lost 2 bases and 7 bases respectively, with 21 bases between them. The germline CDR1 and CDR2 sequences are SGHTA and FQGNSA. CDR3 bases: TGTGCCAGCAGCTTATTGCCCAGCGGTATTATTTCGGAGCAGTACTTC. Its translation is CASSLLPSGIISEQYF.

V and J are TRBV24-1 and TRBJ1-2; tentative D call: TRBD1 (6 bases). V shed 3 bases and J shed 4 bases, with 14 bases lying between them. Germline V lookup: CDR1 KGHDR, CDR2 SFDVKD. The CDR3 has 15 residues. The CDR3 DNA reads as TGTGCCACCAGTGATCCGGACAGATATTTCTATGGCTACACCTTC. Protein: CATSDPDRYFYGYTF.

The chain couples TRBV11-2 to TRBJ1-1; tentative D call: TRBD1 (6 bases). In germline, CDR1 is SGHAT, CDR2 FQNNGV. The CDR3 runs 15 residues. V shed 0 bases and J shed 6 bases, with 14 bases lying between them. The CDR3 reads CASSLDFRGAPEAFF. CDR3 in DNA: TGTGCCAGCAGCTTAGATTTTCGGGGGGCCCCTGAAGCTTTCTTT. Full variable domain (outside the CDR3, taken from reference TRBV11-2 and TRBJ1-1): EAGVAQSPRYKIIEKRQSVAFWCNPISGHATLYWYQQILGQGPKLLIQFQNNGVVDDSQLPKDRFSAERLKGVDSTLKIQPAKLEDSAVYLCASSLDFRGAPEAFFGQGTRLTVV.

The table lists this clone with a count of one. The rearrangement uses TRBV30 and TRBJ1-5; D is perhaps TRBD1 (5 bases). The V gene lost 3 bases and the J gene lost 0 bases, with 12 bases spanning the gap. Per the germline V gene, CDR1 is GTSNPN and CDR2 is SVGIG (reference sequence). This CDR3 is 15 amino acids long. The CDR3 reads CAWRLGGFSNQPQHF. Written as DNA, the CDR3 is TGTGCCTGGAGATTGGGGGGATTTAGCAATCAGCCCCAGCATTTT.

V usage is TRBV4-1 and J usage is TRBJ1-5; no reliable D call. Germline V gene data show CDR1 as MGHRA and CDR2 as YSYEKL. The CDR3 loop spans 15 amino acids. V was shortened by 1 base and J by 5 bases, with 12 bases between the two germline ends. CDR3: CASSQVLADDQPQHF. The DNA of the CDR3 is TGCGCCAGCAGCCAAGTGTTGGCGGATGATCAGCCCCAGCATTTT.

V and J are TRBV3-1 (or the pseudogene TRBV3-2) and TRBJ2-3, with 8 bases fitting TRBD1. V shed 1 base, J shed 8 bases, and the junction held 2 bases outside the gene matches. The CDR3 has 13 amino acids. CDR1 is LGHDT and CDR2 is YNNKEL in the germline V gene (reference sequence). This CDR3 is CASSQGQGTTQYF. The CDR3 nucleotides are TGTGCCAGCAGCCAAGGACAGGGGACTACGCAGTATTTT.